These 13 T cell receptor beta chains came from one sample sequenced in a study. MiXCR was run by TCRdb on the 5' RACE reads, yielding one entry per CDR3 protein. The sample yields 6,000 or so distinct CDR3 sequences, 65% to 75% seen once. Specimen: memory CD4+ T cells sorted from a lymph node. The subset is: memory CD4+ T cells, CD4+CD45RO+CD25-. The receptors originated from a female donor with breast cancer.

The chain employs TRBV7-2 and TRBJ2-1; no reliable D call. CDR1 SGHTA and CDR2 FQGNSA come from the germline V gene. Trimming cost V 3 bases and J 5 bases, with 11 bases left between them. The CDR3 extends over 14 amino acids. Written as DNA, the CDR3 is TGTGCCAGCAGCTTTCACGCTAGTAACAATGAGCAGTTCTTC. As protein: CASSFHASNNEQFF. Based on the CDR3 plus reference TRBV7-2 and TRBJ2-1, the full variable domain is GAGVSQSPSNKVTEKGKDVELRCDPISGHTALYWYRQSLGQGLEFLIYFQGNSAPDKSGLPSDRFSAERTGGSVSTLTIQRTQQEDSAVYLCASSFHASNNEQFFGPGTRLTVL.

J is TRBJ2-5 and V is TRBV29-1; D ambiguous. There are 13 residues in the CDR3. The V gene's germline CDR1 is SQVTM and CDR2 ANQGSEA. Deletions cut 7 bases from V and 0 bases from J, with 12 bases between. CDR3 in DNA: TGCAGCGCTATGAAGGGAAACCAAGAGACCCAGTACTTC. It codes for CSAMKGNQETQYF.

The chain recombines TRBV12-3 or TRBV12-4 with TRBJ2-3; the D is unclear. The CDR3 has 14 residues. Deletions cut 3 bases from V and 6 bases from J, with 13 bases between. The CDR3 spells CASSLWSATDTQYF. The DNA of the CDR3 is TGTGCCAGCAGTTTGTGGTCGGCGACGGATACGCAGTATTTT.

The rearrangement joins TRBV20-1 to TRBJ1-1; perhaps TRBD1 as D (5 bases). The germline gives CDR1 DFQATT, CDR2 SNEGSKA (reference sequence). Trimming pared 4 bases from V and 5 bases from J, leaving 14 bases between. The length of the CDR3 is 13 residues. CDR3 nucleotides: TGCAGTGCTACGGGGGGAATCAGGACTGAAGCTTTCTTT. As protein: CSATGGIRTEAFF.

DNA for the CDR3: TGTGCCAGCAGCTTAATAGGGACTTACACAGATACGCAGTATTTT. Its protein product is CASSLIGTYTDTQYF. This sequence joins TRBV7-3 and TRBJ2-3; TRBD2 might be the D (6 bases). The germline CDR1 and CDR2 sequences are SGHTA and FQGTGA. The CDR3 loop spans 15 amino acids. V was trimmed by 1 base and J by 2 bases, leaving 10 bases between them.

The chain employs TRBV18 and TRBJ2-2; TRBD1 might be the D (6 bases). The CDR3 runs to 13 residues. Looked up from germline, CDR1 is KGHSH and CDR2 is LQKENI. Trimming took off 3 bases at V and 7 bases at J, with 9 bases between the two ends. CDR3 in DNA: TGTGCCAGCTCACCGCGACAGGACGGGGAGCTGTTTTTT. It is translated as CASSPRQDGELFF.

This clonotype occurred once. The CDR3, as DNA: TGTGCCAGCAGCTCAGGGGGCAATCAGCCCCAGCATTTT. This sequence encodes CASSSGGNQPQHF. The chain carries TRBV11-2 and TRBJ1-5; D is perhaps TRBD1 (6 bases). V was clipped by 4 bases and J by 2 bases, with 6 bases between them. CDR1 is SGHAT, CDR2 FQNNGV, per germline. The CDR3 has 13 residues.

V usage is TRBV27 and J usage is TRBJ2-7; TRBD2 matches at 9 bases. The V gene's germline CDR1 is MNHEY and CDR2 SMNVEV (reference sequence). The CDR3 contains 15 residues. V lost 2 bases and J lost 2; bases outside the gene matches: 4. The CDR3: CASSLVAGDTYEQYF. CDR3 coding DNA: TGTGCCAGCAGTTTAGTAGCGGGGGATACCTACGAGCAGTACTTC.

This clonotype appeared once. CDR3 sequence: CASSPDGTTGNTIYF. DNA for the CDR3: TGTGCCAGCAGCCCCGACGGGACAACTGGAAACACCATATATTTT. V and J are TRBV7-9 and TRBJ1-3, with D tentatively TRBD1 (6 bases). The CDR3 has 15 amino acids. In germline, CDR1 is SEHNR, CDR2 FQNEAQ (reference sequence). The ends were cut back, 5 bases at V and 2 bases at J, with 13 bases in the middle.

The CDR3 is CSARKDSQANTEAFF. The CDR3 DNA is TGCAGTGCTAGAAAGGACAGCCAAGCAAACACTGAAGCTTTCTTT. This chain uses TRBV20-1 with TRBJ1-1; tentative D call: TRBD1 (6 bases). The V gene's germline CDR1 is DFQATT and CDR2 SNEGSKA (reference sequence). The CDR3 extends over 15 amino acids. V shed 2 bases and J shed 2 bases, with 15 bases lying between them.

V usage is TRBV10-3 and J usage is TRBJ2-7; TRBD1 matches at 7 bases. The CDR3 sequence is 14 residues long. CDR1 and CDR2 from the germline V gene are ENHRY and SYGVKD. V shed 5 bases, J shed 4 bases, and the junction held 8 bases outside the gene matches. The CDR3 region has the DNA TGTGCCATCAGTCCACTGACAGGGAGATACGAGCAGTACTTC. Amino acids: CAISPLTGRYEQYF.

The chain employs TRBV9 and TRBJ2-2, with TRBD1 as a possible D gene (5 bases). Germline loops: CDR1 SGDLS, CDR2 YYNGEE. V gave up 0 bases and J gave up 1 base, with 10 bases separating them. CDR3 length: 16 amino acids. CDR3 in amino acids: CASSVAPGLNTGELFF. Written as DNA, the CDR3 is TGTGCCAGCAGCGTAGCACCAGGGCTGAACACCGGGGAGCTGTTTTTT.

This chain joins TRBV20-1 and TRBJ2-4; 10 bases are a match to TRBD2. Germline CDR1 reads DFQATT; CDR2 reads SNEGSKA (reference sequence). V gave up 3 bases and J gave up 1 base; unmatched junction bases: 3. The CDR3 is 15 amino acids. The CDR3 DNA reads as TGCAGTGCTAGGGGAGCGGGAGGGGCCAAAAACATTCAGTACTTC. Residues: CSARGAGGAKNIQYF.